This TCR beta chain came from a study of PD-L1 blockade in urothelial cancer. Germline CDR1 reads MNHEY; CDR2 reads SMNVEV (reference sequence). The CDR3 contains 13 residues. Trimming took 2 bases from V and 7 from J, leaving 11 bases between them. Patients' urothelial carcinoma was locally advanced or metastatic. Libraries were prepared by immunoSEQ multiplex PCR; TCRdb keeps only in-frame clonotypes and omits some of them. The sample shows fewer than 40,000 clones, over 70% of them seen only once. The chain employs TRBV27 and TRBJ2-5, with D perhaps TRBD2 (6 bases). This material consisted of PBMCs, taken around atezolizumab (anti-PD-L1) treatment. The source of this sequence is a man in his fifties or sixties with urothelial cancer. CDR3 in DNA: TGTGCCAGCAGTTTAGGCGGGGCCGGGACCCAGTACTTC. Translated, it gives CASSLGGAGTQYF.